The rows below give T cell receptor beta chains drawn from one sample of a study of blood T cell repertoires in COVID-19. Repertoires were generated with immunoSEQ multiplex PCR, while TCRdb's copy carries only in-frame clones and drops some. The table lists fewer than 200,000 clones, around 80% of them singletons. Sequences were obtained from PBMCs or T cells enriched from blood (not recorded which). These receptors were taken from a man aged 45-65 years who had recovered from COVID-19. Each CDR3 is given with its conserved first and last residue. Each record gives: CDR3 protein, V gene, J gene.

CASSTGSDTGELFF	TRBV6-4	TRBJ2-2
CASSPDGGRDTQYF	TRBV18	TRBJ2-3
CASSQDRRGYTF	TRBV7-8	TRBJ1-2
CASSYSNAGNTEAFF	TRBV6-2/TRBV6-3	TRBJ1-1
CASSTTVGVFTDTQYF	TRBV7-8	TRBJ2-3
CASNRPPRGDSYEQYF	TRBV11-3	TRBJ2-7
CASSSYLEGAGEQFF	TRBV7-2	TRBJ2-1
CASSLPASGRQFF	TRBV7-2	TRBJ2-1
CASSSHGGGGTEAFF	TRBV5-1	TRBJ1-1
CSIRTAGGRTDTQYF	TRBV29-1	TRBJ2-3
CASSEGQGIRTYGYTF	TRBV6-1	TRBJ1-2
CSVAGENEKLFF	TRBV29-1	TRBJ1-4
CASSLAAGSYNEQFF	TRBV11-2	TRBJ2-1
CASSSTGVQPQHF	TRBV6-5	TRBJ1-5
CASSLSAGAYTDTQYF	TRBV7-2	TRBJ2-3
CASSMTGVGNQPQHF	TRBV28	TRBJ1-5
CASSIVGGSYEQYF	TRBV19	TRBJ2-7
CASSYGTSAYEQYF	TRBV6-2/TRBV6-3	TRBJ2-7
CARGDREDEKLFF	TRBV7-5	TRBJ1-4
CASSPQGQGAYEQYF	TRBV2	TRBJ2-7
CAITSGGVNEQFF	TRBV10-3	TRBJ2-1
CATTGGLNTEAFF	TRBV7-9	TRBJ1-1